This T cell receptor (beta chain) was obtained from a study of cytomegalovirus exposure and HLA in healthy donors. Whole-study findings and limits: The authors judged a highly shared variant cluster likely a sequencing artifact.

The germline V gene has CDR1 SGHTA and CDR2 FQGNSA. The CDR3 contains 16 residues. V shed 4 bases, J shed 3 bases, and the junction held 9 bases outside the gene matches. The study sampled nominally healthy donors, though unrecorded immune exposures were likely. This clone showed up just a few times. Its target is unknown. PCR employed 60 Vbeta and 13 Jbeta primers. Data came from immunoSEQ multiplex PCR; TCRdb stores just in-frame clones and leaves some out. Found here are over 150,000 clones, around 72% of them singletons; the top ten hold about 1.3%. The receptor was derived from a man aged 18 to 29 in good health and CMV-seronegative. Source material: PBMCs. V and J are TRBV7-2 and TRBJ2-3, with TRBD2 matching over 8 bases. The CDR3, as DNA: TGTGCCAGCAGCTCGCGGAGCGGGAGTGAAACAGATACGCAGTATTTT. This encodes CASSSRSGSETDTQYF.